This T cell receptor (beta chain) was sequenced for a study of control samples from healthy donors and cancer patients. Sequenced by immunoSEQ multiplex PCR; TCRdb stores in-frame clones only, minus some. The sample lists roughly 69,000 clones, approximately 83% seen once, with approximately 14% in the top ten. The CDR3 totals 15 residues. CDR1 and CDR2 from the germline V gene are MNHEY and SVGAGI. Germline trimming cut 6 bases from V and 2 bases from J; bases unmatched to any gene: 7. The sequence derives from a man aged 60-69 years in good health. The chain links TRBV6-5 to TRBJ1-5; 7 bases fit TRBD1. Specimen: blood. CDR3 amino acids: CASSHKGTGNQPQHF. In DNA form, the CDR3 reads TGTGCCAGCAGCCACAAAGGGACAGGCAATCAGCCCCAGCATTTT.